The next 14 T cell receptor beta chains were all read from a single sample in a study of blood T cell repertoires in COVID-19. Clones were sequenced by immunoSEQ multiplex PCR, and TCRdb holds only the in-frame ones, with some missing. The data hold around 27,000 clones, with around 87% observed a single time. Sequenced sample: peripheral blood. Receptors originate from a man aged 55-75 years with acute or convalescent COVID-19.

The chain recombines TRBV19 with TRBJ1-2, with TRBD1 matching over 11 bases. Trimming removed 6 bases from V and 4 bases from J; junction bases left unmatched: 1. Germline assignment: CDR1 LNHDA and CDR2 SQIVND (reference sequence). CDR3 size: 13 residues. CDR3: CASRGTGGYGYTF. CDR3 nucleotides: TGTGCCAGTAGAGGGACAGGGGGCTATGGCTACACCTTC.

This clone was picked up one time. V and J are TRBV5-5 and TRBJ1-2, with D possibly being TRBD1 (5 bases). V was cut by 1 base and J by 2 bases, with 9 bases left in between. CDR3 size: 14 residues. CDR1 and CDR2 (germline): SGHKS, YYEKEE (reference sequence). The CDR3 here is CASSLNAGNYGYTF. As DNA, the CDR3 is TGTGCCAGCAGCTTGAATGCAGGGAACTATGGCTACACCTTC.

This clone was observed a single time. J is TRBJ2-3 and V is TRBV24-1; TRBD1 agrees at 9 bases. Germline V lookup: CDR1 KGHDR, CDR2 SFDVKD. Trimming took 4 bases from V and 4 from J; bases not matched to a gene: 5. The CDR3 is 15 amino acids. The CDR3 sequence is CATSEPGQGPDTQYF. The CDR3 region has the DNA TGTGCCACCAGTGAACCGGGACAGGGCCCAGATACGCAGTATTTT.

V is TRBV3-1 (or the pseudogene TRBV3-2) and J is TRBJ1-2; 7 positions match TRBD1. Unmatched junction bases numbered 12, after V lost 0 bases and J lost 8 bases. The germline gives CDR1 LGHDT, CDR2 YNNKEL (reference sequence). The CDR3 is 16 amino acids. The CDR3 DNA reads TGTGCCAGCAGCCAAGACAGGGGGGCGTCCGTTGCCGGCTACACCTTC. Translated: CASSQDRGASVAGYTF.

This sequence joins TRBV2 and TRBJ1-1; D is perhaps TRBD1 (6 bases). The CDR3 has 13 amino acids. In germline, CDR1 is SNHLY, CDR2 FYNNEI. Between the trimmed V and J ends, which lost 6 bases and 7 bases, there was a span of 15 bases. CDR3 region: CASRTRQAGEAFF. CDR3 DNA: TGTGCCAGCAGAACCAGACAGGCTGGTGAAGCTTTCTTT.

The rearrangement joins TRBV28 to TRBJ1-2; 9 nucleotides agree with TRBD1. Germline V gene data show CDR1 as MDHEN and CDR2 as SYDVKM. V gave up 2 bases and J gave up 3 bases; unmatched junction bases: 10. There are 17 residues in the CDR3. CDR3 DNA: TGTGCCAGCAGTTTACCTTCAACAGGGGGCGAGGACTATGGCTACACCTTC. Its translation is CASSLPSTGGEDYGYTF.

The CDR3 DNA follows: TGTGCCAGCAGCTACCGGGGTTGGGGAGCTTTCTTT. Protein sequence: CASSYRGWGAFF. The chain employs TRBV28 and TRBJ1-1; no clear D gene. Per the germline V gene, CDR1 is MDHEN and CDR2 is SYDVKM. The CDR3 sequence is 12 residues long. V was clipped by 6 bases and J by 10 bases, with 15 bases between them.

The genes are TRBV6-2 or TRBV6-3 and TRBJ2-7; TRBD2 aligns across 11 bases. Germline CDR1 and CDR2: MNHEY and SVGEGT. CDR3 length equals 15 residues. Unmatched junction bases numbered 11, after V lost 6 bases and J lost 7 bases. The CDR3 DNA reads as TGTGCCAGCAGCGATCTAGCGGGGGGAACTGGGGAGCAGTACTTC. Protein: CASSDLAGGTGEQYF.

This clone was recorded once. The chain couples TRBV27 to TRBJ1-6; the D gene is possibly TRBD1 (6 bases). The germline CDR1 and CDR2 sequences are MNHEY and SMNVEV (reference sequence). This CDR3 comprises 15 residues. V lost 3 bases and J 7 bases, leaving 13 bases between the germline ends. CDR3 sequence (DNA): TGTGCCAGCAGTTTGGTGGACAGCACAAATTCACCCCTCCACTTT. It is translated as CASSLVDSTNSPLHF.

V is TRBV7-6 and J is TRBJ2-7, with 11 bases lining up with TRBD1. The CDR3 is made up of 18 amino acids. V lost 5 bases and J lost 4; bases outside the gene matches: 16. Germline lookup yields CDR1 SGHVS and CDR2 FNYEAQ. CDR3 in amino acids: CASSPGGTGGIRFYEQYF. In DNA form, the CDR3 reads TGTGCCAGCAGCCCGGGGGGGACAGGGGGTATAAGATTTTACGAGCAGTACTTC.

This clone appeared a single time. This sequence joins TRBV6-6 and TRBJ1-1; no definite D call. Trimming pared 0 bases from V and 11 bases from J, leaving 13 bases between. Germline values: CDR1 MNHNY, CDR2 SVGAGI (reference sequence). CDR3 length: 13 residues. The CDR3 coding sequence is TGTGCCAGCAGTTACTCGAGCCGAGACTGGGCTTTCTTT. As protein: CASSYSSRDWAFF.

J is TRBJ2-4 and V is TRBV11-1, with TRBD2 identical over 12 bases. This CDR3 is 15 amino acids long. Germline CDR1 reads SGHAT; CDR2 reads FQDESV (reference sequence). Trimming took 0 bases from V and 6 from J; bases not matched to a gene: 0. The CDR3 reads CASSLAGLAGNIQYF. CDR3 nucleotide sequence: TGTGCCAGCAGCTTAGCGGGACTAGCGGGAAACATTCAGTACTTC.

This clone was recorded only once. V and J are TRBV10-3 and TRBJ2-1, with a possible D match to TRBD1 (5 bases). V was clipped by 0 bases and J by 7 bases, with 10 bases between them. The germline gives CDR1 ENHRY, CDR2 SYGVKD. The CDR3 extends over 14 amino acids. CDR3 in amino acids: CAISESGPGNEQFF. As DNA, the CDR3 is TGTGCCATCAGTGAGTCCGGGCCAGGGAATGAGCAGTTCTTC.

The V and J genes are TRBV6-5 and TRBJ1-2, with 9 bases fitting TRBD1. After removal of 6 bases from V and 7 bases from J, the junction contained 9 bases not matched to a gene. The CDR3 contains 14 residues. Germline V CDR1 and CDR2: MNHEY, SVGAGI. The CDR3 loop is CASRPGQGLRGYTF. The CDR3 DNA reads as TGTGCCAGCAGGCCGGGACAGGGTCTTCGTGGCTACACCTTC.